One T cell receptor beta chain is described in this entry. TCRdb's table, derived via immunoSEQ multiplex PCR, lists solely in-frame clones and lacks some. The table lists 600,000 to 900,000 clones, approximately 85% of them singletons. This sample stems from a study of shared T cell receptors in the human thymus. CDR3 length: 14 residues. V lost 1 base, J lost 4 bases, and 11 bases lay in between. Germline V gene sequence: CDR1 SGHKS, CDR2 YYEKEE (reference sequence). These data were also filed under a second study, of human thymus T cells. That source notes: Surgeons resected thymus tissue during corrective heart surgery.

The clonotype comes from a girl younger than two with a congenital heart defect. V usage is TRBV5-5 and J usage is TRBJ1-2; the D is unclear. The sequenced material came from thymocytes. Written as DNA, the CDR3 is TGTGCCAGCAGCTTGAAGCAGGCGCTCTATGGCTACACCTTC. Translating it yields CASSLKQALYGYTF. Full variable domain (rest looked up from reference TRBV5-5 and TRBJ1-2): DAGVTQSPTHLIKTRGQQVTLRCSPISGHKSVSWYQQVLGQGPQFIFQYYEKEERGRGNFPDRFSARQFPNYSSELNVNALLLGDSALYLCASSLKQALYGYTFGSGTRLTVV.